A single sample is the source of the 23 T cell receptor beta chains below, sequenced in a study of graft-versus-host responses after intestinal transplantation. The assay was immunoSEQ multiplex PCR, and TCRdb's table has in-frame clones only and misses some. The sample has some 48,000 clones; approximately 95% are singletons. No antigen has been identified for these receptors. Source: unstimulated CD8+ T cells sorted from spleen or lymph node cells, taken before transplant. The receptors derive from a human donor who was the organ donor for an intestinal transplant.

V is TRBV9 and J is TRBJ2-7; D remains unclear. The germline V gene has CDR1 SGDLS and CDR2 YYNGEE. V lost 3 bases and J lost 3, with 4 bases in between. The CDR3 sequence is 11 residues long. This chain's CDR3 is CASSGDYEQYF. CDR3 sequence (DNA): TGTGCCAGCAGCGGCGACTACGAGCAGTACTTC.

The chain couples TRBV4-1 to TRBJ1-1; D is unclear. Per germline, CDR1 MGHRA and CDR2 YSYEKL. The CDR3 spans 15 residues. Deletions cut 4 bases from V and 4 bases from J, with 16 bases between. CDR3 in DNA: TGCGCCAGCAGCCCACTCGGGGTTTTGATCACTGAAGCTTTCTTT. Protein: CASSPLGVLITEAFF.

The chain is built from TRBV5-6 and TRBJ2-7, with 7 nucleotides matching TRBD1. The CDR3 contains 18 residues. In germline, CDR1 is SGHDT, CDR2 YYEEEE. V lost 4 bases, J lost 2 bases, and 18 bases stayed unmatched. CDR3 coding DNA: TGTGCCAGCAGCCCTGGAGGATTCGGGACAGCCTACACCTACGAGCAGTACTTC. Translation gives CASSPGGFGTAYTYEQYF.

Only one count was recorded for this clone. The rearrangement joins TRBV10-2 to TRBJ2-2; 10 bases agree with TRBD1. The CDR3 consists of 15 residues. Germline assignment: CDR1 WSHSY and CDR2 SAAADI. V lost 5 bases to trimming and J lost 3 bases; unmatched junction nucleotides: 3. The CDR3 loop reads CASSRQGADTGELFF. CDR3 DNA: TGCGCCAGCAGTCGACAGGGGGCAGACACCGGGGAGCTGTTTTTT.

V is TRBV9 and J is TRBJ2-7, with 7 bases aligning to TRBD2. From germline, CDR1 is SGDLS and CDR2 YYNGEE. Trimming at V came to 3 bases and at J to 3 bases, leaving 6 bases not matched to a gene. CDR3 size: 14 residues. The DNA of the CDR3 is TGTGCCAGCAGCGCTACCGGGACTAACTACGAGCAGTACTTC. It specifies CASSATGTNYEQYF.

The V gene is TRBV5-1, the J gene TRBJ2-3; TRBD2 matches at 10 bases. There are 13 residues in the CDR3. Germline V lookup: CDR1 SGHRS, CDR2 YFSETQ. The CDR3 bases are TGCCCAAGCCTAGCGGGGGGCACAGATACGCAGTATTTT. Translated: CPSLAGGTDTQYF. Combining the CDR3 with reference TRBV5-1 and TRBJ2-3 gives the whole variable domain KAGVTQTPRYLIKTRGQQVTLSCSPISGHRSVSWYQQTPGQGLQFLFEYFSETQRNKGNFPGRFSGRQFSNSRSEMNVSTLELGDSALYLCPSLAGGTDTQYFGPGTRLTVL.

The rearrangement uses TRBV9 and TRBJ2-5; 11 positions match TRBD2. The CDR3 extends over 16 amino acids. Germline V CDR1 and CDR2: SGDLS, YYNGEE. The V gene end was trimmed by 0 bases and the J gene end by 1 base; junction bases not matched to a gene: 2. The CDR3 DNA reads as TGTGCCAGCAGCGTAGACCTAGCGGGGGGCCAAGAGACCCAGTACTTC. It codes for CASSVDLAGGQETQYF.

This clone was recorded only once. The J gene is TRBJ2-1, the V gene TRBV28; 8 nucleotides match TRBD2. The germline CDR1 and CDR2 sequences are MDHEN and SYDVKM. The junction had 14 bases not matched to a gene; V was cut back by 5 bases and J by 5 bases. The CDR3 consists of 17 residues. CDR3 in amino acids: CASSPTLSGSRHNEQFF. As DNA, the CDR3 is TGTGCCAGCAGTCCGACTCTGAGCGGGAGTAGACACAATGAGCAGTTCTTC.

The rearrangement joins TRBV6-5 to TRBJ2-7, with D possibly matching TRBD2 (5 bases). The CDR3 is made up of 16 amino acids. Trimming shortened V by 0 bases and J by 1 base, and 13 bases separated the two germline ends. Germline CDR1 MNHEY, CDR2 SVGAGI. The CDR3 loop is CASSYSKGAISYEQYF. The CDR3 DNA reads TGTGCCAGCAGTTACTCCAAGGGAGCTATATCCTACGAGCAGTACTTC.

CDR3 protein: CASSGGGQPQHF. CDR3 DNA sequence: TGTGCCAGCAGTGGAGGGGGGCAGCCCCAGCATTTT. The chain employs TRBV6-1 and TRBJ1-5; D may be TRBD1 (6 bases). The length of the CDR3 is 12 residues. Germline V gene data show CDR1 as MNHNS and CDR2 as SASEGT. The ends were cut back, 4 bases at V and 7 bases at J, with 8 bases in the middle.

The chain recombines TRBV2 with TRBJ1-1, with 7 bases fitting TRBD1. With V trimmed by 7 bases and J by 7 bases, 12 bases remained unmatched. The CDR3 totals 14 residues. The germline gives CDR1 SNHLY, CDR2 FYNNEI. The CDR3, as DNA: TGTGCCAGCACCATTGGGGACAGCTGGCTTGAAGCTTTCTTT. It is translated as CASTIGDSWLEAFF. Drawing the rest from reference TRBV2 and TRBJ1-1, the complete variable domain is EPEVTQTPSHQVTQMGQEVILRCVPISNHLYFYWYRQILGQKVEFLVSFYNNEISEKSEIFDDQFSVERPDGSNFTLKIRSTKLEDSAMYFCASTIGDSWLEAFFGQGTRLTVV.

This clone has just one count. The chain carries TRBV5-6 and TRBJ2-7; D perhaps matches TRBD1 (5 bases). The CDR3 runs to 13 residues. Germline CDR1 SGHDT, CDR2 YYEEEE. V gave up 4 bases and J gave up 2 bases, with 10 bases separating them. This chain's CDR3 is CASSDSLAYEQYF. As DNA, the CDR3 is TGTGCCAGCAGCGACAGTCTAGCCTACGAGCAGTACTTC.

This clone has only one observation. The rearrangement uses TRBV9 and TRBJ2-1; TRBD2 aligns across 9 bases. The V gene end was trimmed by 4 bases and the J gene end by 2 bases; junction bases not matched to a gene: 4. CDR3 length: 15 residues. From germline, CDR1 is SGDLS and CDR2 YYNGEE. The CDR3 sequence is CASSTIAGAYNEQFF. The CDR3 coding sequence is TGTGCCAGCAGCACCATAGCGGGGGCCTACAATGAGCAGTTCTTC.

The V and J genes are TRBV5-4 and TRBJ2-7; no clear D gene. From germline, CDR1 is SGHNT and CDR2 YYREEE (reference sequence). The CDR3 spans 12 residues. V was cut by 5 bases and J by 4 bases, with 10 bases left in between. CDR3 nucleotide sequence: TGTGCCAGCAGACGTGACTCGTACGAGCAGTACTTC. Protein sequence: CASRRDSYEQYF.

The J gene is TRBJ1-5, the V gene TRBV6-4; the D gene is possibly TRBD1 (6 bases). This CDR3 comprises 18 residues. V lost 2 bases, J lost 0 bases, and 17 bases lay in between. Germline V gives CDR1 MRHNA, CDR2 SNTAGT. The DNA for the CDR3 is TGTGCCAGCAGTGACGGACAGATCACTATCTATAGCAATCAGCCCCAGCATTTT. Encoded protein: CASSDGQITIYSNQPQHF.

V gene TRBV27 combines with J gene TRBJ2-1; 10 bases are shared with TRBD1. The junction had 3 bases not matched to a gene; V was cut back by 6 bases and J by 10 bases. The CDR3 runs to 12 residues. Germline-derived CDR1 and CDR2 are MNHEY and SMNVEV (reference sequence). CDR3 sequence: CASRTGGWEQFF. The CDR3 DNA sequence: TGTGCCAGCAGGACAGGGGGCTGGGAGCAGTTCTTC.

The rearrangement links TRBV27 to TRBJ2-7, with 9 bases aligning to TRBD2. CDR1 MNHEY and CDR2 SMNVEV come from the germline V gene (reference sequence). The CDR3 is made up of 16 amino acids. Unmatched junction bases numbered 13, after V lost 4 bases and J lost 6 bases. The CDR3 here is CASSSGAGTSFREQYF. Written as DNA, the CDR3 is TGTGCCAGCAGTTCCGGGGCCGGGACTAGCTTCCGCGAGCAGTACTTC.

The chain uses TRBV2 and TRBJ1-1; D gene ambiguous. The CDR3 covers 12 residues. The V end lost 9 bases, the J end lost 0 bases, and 8 bases lay between the germline ends. Per germline, CDR1 SNHLY and CDR2 FYNNEI. CDR3 in amino acids: CASDTLNTEAFF. For the CDR3, the DNA is TGTGCCAGTGACACTCTGAACACTGAAGCTTTCTTT.

This clone appeared once. This chain connects TRBV7-2 to TRBJ2-1, with TRBD1 matching over 8 bases. Trimming removed 4 bases from V and 6 bases from J; junction bases left unmatched: 8. The length of the CDR3 is 15 residues. Germline V gene sequence: CDR1 SGHTA, CDR2 FQGNSA. This chain's CDR3 is CASSSKTGDPNEQFF. CDR3 coding DNA: TGTGCCAGCAGCTCCAAGACAGGGGACCCCAATGAGCAGTTCTTC.

This chain links TRBV27 with TRBJ1-1, with D unresolved. The CDR3 is 14 residues long. Looked up from germline, CDR1 is MNHEY and CDR2 is SMNVEV (reference sequence). V was cut by 1 base and J by 1 base, with 7 bases left in between. The CDR3 DNA reads as TGTGCCAGCAGTTTATTGGCAGGGAACACTGAAGCTTTCTTT. Protein sequence: CASSLLAGNTEAFF.

The chain carries TRBV11-2 and TRBJ2-1; 12 nucleotides line up with TRBD2. V shed 3 bases and J 4 bases; nucleotides not matched to a gene: 4. CDR1 and CDR2 (germline): SGHAT, FQNNGV. The CDR3 has 16 amino acids. CDR3 loop: CASSFETSGGYNEQFF. CDR3 in DNA: TGTGCCAGCAGCTTCGAGACTAGCGGGGGTTACAATGAGCAGTTCTTC. Based on the CDR3 plus reference TRBV11-2 and TRBJ2-1, the full variable domain is EAGVAQSPRYKIIEKRQSVAFWCNPISGHATLYWYQQILGQGPKLLIQFQNNGVVDDSQLPKDRFSAERLKGVDSTLKIQPAKLEDSAVYLCASSFETSGGYNEQFFGPGTRLTVL.

The table lists this clone with a count of one. The chain joins TRBV29-1 to TRBJ2-7; 11 positions agree with TRBD1. J was trimmed by 6 bases and V by 0 bases; bases with no gene match: 4. The CDR3 length is 14 residues. Looked up from germline, CDR1 is SQVTM and CDR2 is ANQGSEA. CDR3 sequence reads: CSVEEKDRGLEQYF. The DNA of the CDR3 is TGCAGCGTTGAAGAGAAGGACAGGGGGCTCGAGCAGTACTTC.

This chain joins TRBV29-1 and TRBJ2-7; 9 bases fit TRBD1. The CDR3 extends over 15 amino acids. V dropped 6 bases and J dropped 0; count of bases not matched to a gene: 9. In germline, CDR1 is SQVTM, CDR2 ANQGSEA. CDR3 sequence: CSVVTGTGFSYEQYF. Written as DNA, the CDR3 is TGCAGCGTAGTAACCGGGACAGGGTTCTCCTACGAGCAGTACTTC.